The 6 T cell receptor beta chains below were found in one sample sequenced in a study of blood T cell repertoires in COVID-19. The table came from immunoSEQ multiplex PCR; TCRdb's copy has only in-frame clones and leaves some out. The table records approximately 230,000 clones, around 84% of them present only once. Sequenced: PBMCs or T cells enriched from blood (not recorded which). The receptors derive from a man aged 40-49 years who had recovered from COVID-19.

V usage is TRBV23-1 and J usage is TRBJ2-7, with D hard to call. TRBV23-1 is an ORF for which the function is uncertain. The CDR3 has 11 amino acids. Between the trimmed V and J ends, which lost 2 bases and 6 bases, there was a span of 5 bases. In DNA, the CDR3 is TGCGCCAGCAGTCAAAGCCTCGAGCAGTACTTC. This translates into CASSQSLEQYF.

In this sample, this clone turned up a few times. The chain has TRBV29-1 and TRBJ2-1, with 7 nucleotides matching TRBD1. Germline CDR1 SQVTM, CDR2 ANQGSEA. This CDR3 has 18 amino acids. Trimming cost V 0 bases and J 1 base; bases outside gene matches: 12. The CDR3 bases are TGCAGCGTTGAAGATACCACGACAGGGTCGGGATCCTACAATGAGCAGTTCTTC. Encoded protein: CSVEDTTTGSGSYNEQFF.

V usage is TRBV28 and J usage is TRBJ2-2; D may be TRBD2 (6 bases). Trimming cost V 5 bases and J 6 bases, with 10 bases left between them. The CDR3 is 13 residues long. Germline V gene sequence: CDR1 MDHEN, CDR2 SYDVKM. The CDR3: CASSGTRPGELFF. CDR3 DNA sequence: TGTGCCAGCAGTGGGACTCGGCCCGGGGAGCTGTTTTTT.

The V and J genes are TRBV12-3 or TRBV12-4 and TRBJ1-2, with a tentative D call TRBD1 (5 bases). V gave up 9 bases and J gave up 5 bases, with 13 bases separating them. The CDR3 extends over 12 amino acids. The CDR3 DNA sequence: TGTGCCAGTTACCTGACAGCTTATGGCTACACCTTC. Amino acids: CASYLTAYGYTF.

The chain links TRBV27 to TRBJ2-7; D is uncertain. V was cut by 8 bases and J by 1 base, with 18 bases left in between. The CDR3 length is 15 residues. Germline-derived CDR1 and CDR2 are MNHEY and SMNVEV (reference sequence). In DNA, the CDR3 is TGTGCCAGCGGCTCCATGGCAGGTAATTCCTACGAGCAGTACTTC. It encodes CASGSMAGNSYEQYF.

The rearrangement links TRBV7-6 to TRBJ1-1, with 8 bases matching TRBD1. The CDR3 is 16 residues long. J lost 6 bases, V lost 1 base, and 10 bases had no gene match. Germline V gene lookup returns CDR1 SGHVS and CDR2 FNYEAQ. CDR3 amino acids: CASSLEGTGRFAEAFF. CDR3 bases: TGTGCCAGCAGCTTAGAAGGGACAGGAAGATTCGCTGAAGCTTTCTTT.